This T cell receptor (beta chain) appears in the sequencing data of a study of CD8 T cells in ankylosing spondylitis. The study's findings and limits: With a CD8+ phenotype, disease-linked clones were relatively rare in peripheral blood. Seemingly distinctive of ankylosing spondylitis blood was a TCR beta motif formed by eight highly homologous variants. Both synovial fluid and blood in reactive arthritis had previously been reported to carry some motif variants.

Ten or more counts support this clonotype. Its antigen is as yet unknown. Using quantitative 5'-RACE with molecular barcodes, the authors made TCR beta libraries. MiXCR was run by TCRdb on the 5' RACE reads, yielding one entry per CDR3 protein. The table has roughly 490,000 distinct CDR3 sequences, roughly 5.2% seen once. V lost 0 bases to trimming and J lost 0 bases, with 11 bases between them. Germline lookup yields CDR1 SGHTA and CDR2 FQGNSA. CDR3 size: 16 residues. The chain couples TRBV7-2 to TRBJ1-1; D might be TRBD1 (5 bases). Material: blood, either unsorted or a sorted T cell fraction (not recorded which). The sequence was collected from a male donor with ankylosing spondylitis. CDR3 sequence: CASSLAGGTLNTEAFF. The CDR3 bases are TGTGCCAGCAGCTTAGCCGGCGGGACTCTGAACACTGAAGCTTTCTTT.